This TCR beta chain was retrieved from a study of OX40 agonist ivuxolimab in advanced cancers. Study details: Dose-escalation patients' cancers were hepatocellular carcinoma, melanoma, renal cell or head and neck cancer. Patients with prior anti-PD-1, anti-PD-L1 or anti-CTLA-4 therapy were eligible; 40% had some.

Study-level findings and limits: The antigen specificity of the peripheral T cells (those that were expanded) was not determined. CD4+ and CD8+ T cells in blood underwent clonal expansion by week 6 at 0.1 to 3.0 mg/kg.

As to this clone: The antigen is undetermined.

Libraries were prepared by immunoSEQ multiplex PCR; TCRdb keeps only in-frame clonotypes and omits some of them. The table has roughly 74,000 clones, about 93% seen once; the top ten hold around 20%. This CDR3 is 14 amino acids long. Trimming removed 3 bases from V and 6 bases from J; junction bases left unmatched: 8. Per germline, CDR1 SGDLS and CDR2 YYNGEE. This clonotype was sampled from an adult with an advanced solid tumor such as melanoma, head and neck, liver or kidney cancer. The sequences come from CD4+ or CD8+ T cells sorted from blood, collected in a trial of the OX40 agonist ivuxolimab. V is TRBV9 and J is TRBJ2-7; 8 bases are a match to TRBD2. CDR3 amino acids: CASSDGLARTEQYF. Written as DNA, the CDR3 is TGTGCCAGCAGCGACGGACTAGCTCGTACCGAGCAGTACTTC.